Sequencing of this T cell receptor (beta chain) was carried out in a study of human CD8 memory T cell subsets. In regard to this clonotype: Its antigen is unknown.

CD8+ T cells were isolated by negative magnetic selection. Extraction of RNA, which was performed with an RNeasy Mini Kit, drew on duplicate vials of approximately 150,000 sorted CD8+ T cells per subset. Libraries of TCR beta chains were produced by 5' RACE (UMI-labeled). One entry per CDR3 protein, without DNA, is what TCRdb gives after re-calling the 5' RACE reads. Its clone listing holds several thousand distinct CDR3 sequences. Study-wide results and caveats: Exclusively the beta chains of the T cell receptor underwent sequencing in this study. T cell repertoires from the stem-like memory and precursor exhausted subsets showed minimal mutual overlap.

The CDR3 consists of 15 residues. CDR1 is LNHDA and CDR2 is SQIVND in the germline V gene (reference sequence). The receptor was derived from a human donor in good health. Sample: CD8+ T cells from PBMCs. The chain couples TRBV19 to TRBJ2-7; the D gene TCRdb calls, TRBD1, cannot be checked with no DNA. CDR3 sequence: CASSMDRGFQGEQYF.